Presented here are 3 T cell receptor beta chains from one specimen sequenced in a study of cytomegalovirus exposure and HLA in healthy donors. The study ran its PCR with 60 Vbeta and 13 Jbeta primers. Sequencing used immunoSEQ multiplex PCR; TCRdb keeps in-frame clones, though not all of them. This sample has roughly 290,000 clones, with roughly 89% found just once. Material: PBMCs. The source of these receptors is a woman aged 18-29 years in good health and CMV-seronegative.

This rearrangement joins TRBV6-5 to TRBJ1-3; D may be TRBD1 (5 bases). The length of the CDR3 is 14 residues. V was clipped by 5 bases and J by 4 bases, with 12 bases between them. The germline V gene has CDR1 MNHEY and CDR2 SVGAGI. The CDR3 reads CASSGTAGGNTIYF. The CDR3, as DNA: TGTGCCAGCAGTGGGACCGCGGGAGGAAACACCATATATTTT.

The chain links TRBV6-5 to TRBJ1-2; 8 positions agree with TRBD1. CDR1 and CDR2 (germline): MNHEY, SVGAGI. Losses at the gene ends were 1 base for V and 7 bases for J; bases not matched to a gene: 8. This CDR3 region has 15 residues. CDR3 nucleotide sequence: TGTGCCAGCAGTTACTATGCCGGGACAGGAGGTGGCTACACCTTC. Its translation is CASSYYAGTGGGYTF.

V gene TRBV9 combines with J gene TRBJ2-1; 10 bases are shared with TRBD1. V lost 4 bases to trimming and J lost 6 bases; unmatched junction nucleotides: 7. Germline CDR1 is SGDLS and CDR2 is YYNGEE. The CDR3 runs 15 residues. The DNA of the CDR3 is TGTGCCAGCAGCTCGGCCGGGACAGGGGTCAATGAGCAGTTCTTC. It encodes CASSSAGTGVNEQFF. The full variable domain, rest sourced from reference TRBV9 and TRBJ2-1, is DSGVTQTPKHLITATGQRVTLRCSPRSGDLSVYWYQQSLDQGLQFLIQYYNGEERAKGNILERFSAQQFPDLHSELNLSSLELGDSALYFCASSSAGTGVNEQFFGPGTRLTVL.